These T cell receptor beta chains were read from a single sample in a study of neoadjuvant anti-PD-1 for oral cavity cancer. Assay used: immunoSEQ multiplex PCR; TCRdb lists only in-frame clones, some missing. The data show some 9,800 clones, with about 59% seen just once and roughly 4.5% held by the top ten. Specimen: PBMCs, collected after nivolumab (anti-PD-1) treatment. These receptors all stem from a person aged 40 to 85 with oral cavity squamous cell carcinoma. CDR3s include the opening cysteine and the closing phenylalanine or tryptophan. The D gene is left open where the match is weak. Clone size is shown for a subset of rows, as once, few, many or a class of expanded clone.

CDR3nt: TGTGCCAGCAGCAGACAGGGACAGAGTATGAACACTGAAGCTTTCTTT; CDR3aa: CASSRQGQSMNTEAFF; j_gene: TRBJ1-1; abundance: -; d_gene: TRBD1; v_gene: TRBV7-2
CDR3nt: TGCGCCAGCAGCTTGATTCGGACAGGGGGGAATGAAAAACTGTTTTTT; CDR3aa: CASSLIRTGGNEKLFF; j_gene: TRBJ1-4; abundance: -; d_gene: TRBD1; v_gene: TRBV5-1
CDR3nt: TGCGCCAGCAGCAGCCGGCCAGCCGGACCCTCACCCTCGAACACTGAAGCTTTCTTT; CDR3aa: CASSSRPAGPSPSNTEAFF; j_gene: TRBJ1-1; abundance: -; d_gene: -; v_gene: TRBV5-1
CDR3nt: TGTGCCAGCAGCCACCAGGGGCAGGGGCTCCTCACAGATACGCAGTATTTT; CDR3aa: CASSHQGQGLLTDTQYF; j_gene: TRBJ2-3; abundance: -; d_gene: -; v_gene: TRBV4-2
CDR3nt: TGTGCCAGCTCACCGGGACAGGGGGAGACCCAGTACTTC; CDR3aa: CASSPGQGETQYF; j_gene: TRBJ2-5; abundance: -; d_gene: TRBD1; v_gene: TRBV18
CDR3nt: TGTGCCAGCAGCTTTGGGTTGGGCACCGGGGAGCTGTTTTTT; CDR3aa: CASSFGLGTGELFF; j_gene: TRBJ2-2; abundance: -; d_gene: -; v_gene: TRBV5-4
CDR3nt: TGTGCCACCTTCAGGGAGGGCACTGAAGCTTTCTTT; CDR3aa: CATFREGTEAFF; j_gene: TRBJ1-1; abundance: -; d_gene: -; v_gene: TRBV6-1
CDR3nt: TGCGCCAGCAGCAAGACTAGCGGGGGGAAGGGTGAGCAGTTCTTC; CDR3aa: CASSKTSGGKGEQFF; j_gene: TRBJ2-1; abundance: few; d_gene: TRBD2; v_gene: TRBV5-1
CDR3nt: TGCAGTGCTCTTGACGACACTGAAGCTTTCTTT; CDR3aa: CSALDDTEAFF; j_gene: TRBJ1-1; abundance: -; d_gene: -; v_gene: TRBV20-1
CDR3nt: TGTGCCAGCAGCTTAGGGACAGCAAACACTGAAGCTTTCTTT; CDR3aa: CASSLGTANTEAFF; j_gene: TRBJ1-1; abundance: -; d_gene: -; v_gene: TRBV7-8
CDR3nt: TGTGCCAGCAGCCCCAGGACAGGCGCTCAAGCCAAAAACATTCAGTACTTC; CDR3aa: CASSPRTGAQAKNIQYF; j_gene: TRBJ2-4; abundance: -; d_gene: TRBD1; v_gene: TRBV7-2
CDR3nt: TGTGCCAGCAGCTTAGATTTCACTGAAGCTTTCTTT; CDR3aa: CASSLDFTEAFF; j_gene: TRBJ1-1; abundance: -; d_gene: -; v_gene: TRBV7-9
CDR3nt: TGTGCCAGCAGTCTTACAGGAAACTATGGCTACACCTTC; CDR3aa: CASSLTGNYGYTF; j_gene: TRBJ1-2; abundance: -; d_gene: -; v_gene: TRBV6-5
CDR3nt: TGTGCCAGCAGTTTCCGGGACAGGCACTACGAGCAGTACTTC; CDR3aa: CASSFRDRHYEQYF; j_gene: TRBJ2-7; abundance: -; d_gene: TRBD1; v_gene: TRBV28
CDR3nt: TGTGCCAGCAGCTTTTCAAGTGCCGGGGAGCTGTTTTTT; CDR3aa: CASSFSSAGELFF; j_gene: TRBJ2-2; abundance: -; d_gene: -; v_gene: TRBV5-8
CDR3nt: TGCGCCAGCAGCTTGGGTCCGGAAGCTTTCTTT; CDR3aa: CASSLGPEAFF; j_gene: TRBJ1-1; abundance: -; d_gene: -; v_gene: TRBV5-1
CDR3nt: TGTGCCAGCAGCGCAAACTCAGCAACTAATGAAAAACTGTTTTTT; CDR3aa: CASSANSATNEKLFF; j_gene: TRBJ1-4; abundance: -; d_gene: -; v_gene: TRBV11-2
CDR3nt: TGTGCCAGCAGCCCGATACCCACAGGGAGCTCCTACGAGCAGTACTTC; CDR3aa: CASSPIPTGSSYEQYF; j_gene: TRBJ2-7; abundance: -; d_gene: -; v_gene: TRBV5-4
CDR3nt: TGCGCCAGCAGACATGGACCTGAAGCTTTCTTT; CDR3aa: CASRHGPEAFF; j_gene: TRBJ1-1; abundance: few; d_gene: -; v_gene: TRBV10-2
CDR3nt: TGTGCCAGCAGCTTAGCGCAGGGAAATGAGCAGTTCTTC; CDR3aa: CASSLAQGNEQFF; j_gene: TRBJ2-1; abundance: -; d_gene: -; v_gene: TRBV7-2
CDR3nt: TGCAGCGTTGAAGAGTTGAGACTTGGGGAGCAGTACTTC; CDR3aa: CSVEELRLGEQYF; j_gene: TRBJ2-7; abundance: -; d_gene: -; v_gene: TRBV29-1
CDR3nt: TGTGCCAGCAGCGTAGCTGTAGGATCTAACACCGGGGAGCTGTTTTTT; CDR3aa: CASSVAVGSNTGELFF; j_gene: TRBJ2-2; abundance: -; d_gene: -; v_gene: TRBV9
CDR3nt: TGTGCCAGCAGTGAAGGGACAGGTCGTAATTCCTACAATGAGCAGTTCTTC; CDR3aa: CASSEGTGRNSYNEQFF; j_gene: TRBJ2-1; abundance: -; d_gene: TRBD1; v_gene: TRBV2